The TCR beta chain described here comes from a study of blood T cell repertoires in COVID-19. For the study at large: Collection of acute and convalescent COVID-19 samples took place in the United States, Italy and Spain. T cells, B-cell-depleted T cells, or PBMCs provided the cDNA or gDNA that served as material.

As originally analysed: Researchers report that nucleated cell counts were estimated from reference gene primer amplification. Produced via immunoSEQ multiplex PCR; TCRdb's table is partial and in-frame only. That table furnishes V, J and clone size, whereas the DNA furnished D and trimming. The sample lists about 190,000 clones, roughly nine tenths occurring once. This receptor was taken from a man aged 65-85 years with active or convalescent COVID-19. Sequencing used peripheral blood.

CDR3 sequence: CASSPQRQMNTEAFF. DNA of the CDR3: TGTGCCAGCTCACCTCAAAGACAGATGAACACTGAAGCTTTCTTT. The J gene is TRBJ1-1, the V gene TRBV18; D is perhaps TRBD1 (5 bases). Trimming removed 3 bases from V and 0 bases from J, with 11 bases in between. This CDR3 spans 15 amino acids. Germline lookup yields CDR1 KGHSH and CDR2 LQKENI.